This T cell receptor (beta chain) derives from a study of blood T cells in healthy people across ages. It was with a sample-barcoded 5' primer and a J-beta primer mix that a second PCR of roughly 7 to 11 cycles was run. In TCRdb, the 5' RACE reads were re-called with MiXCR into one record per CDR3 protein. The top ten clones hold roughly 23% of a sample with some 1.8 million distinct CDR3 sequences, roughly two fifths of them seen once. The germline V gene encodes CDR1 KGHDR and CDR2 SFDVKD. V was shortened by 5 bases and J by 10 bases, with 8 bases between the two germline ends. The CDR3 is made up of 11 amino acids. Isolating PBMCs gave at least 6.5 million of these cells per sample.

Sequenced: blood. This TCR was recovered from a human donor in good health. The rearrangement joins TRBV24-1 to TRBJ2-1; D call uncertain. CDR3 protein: CATSALYEQFF. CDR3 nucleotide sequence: TGTGCCACCAGTGCCCTCTACGAGCAGTTCTTC.